This T cell receptor beta chain comes out of a study of control samples from healthy donors and cancer patients. V was pared by 1 base and J by 10 bases, with 13 bases between. The V gene's germline CDR1 is MNHNS and CDR2 SASEGT. This CDR3 has 13 residues. Sequenced by immunoSEQ multiplex PCR; TCRdb stores in-frame clones only, minus some. The sample contains tens of thousands of clones, around 90% of which appear only once. Sequencing was done on a sample of blood. The rearrangement uses TRBV6-1 and TRBJ1-1; a weak D match, TRBD1 (5 bases). The sequence was obtained from a woman aged 70-85 years in good health. The CDR3 is CASSEGQIGRAFF. The DNA for the CDR3 is TGTGCCAGCAGTGAAGGACAGATAGGGAGAGCTTTCTTT.